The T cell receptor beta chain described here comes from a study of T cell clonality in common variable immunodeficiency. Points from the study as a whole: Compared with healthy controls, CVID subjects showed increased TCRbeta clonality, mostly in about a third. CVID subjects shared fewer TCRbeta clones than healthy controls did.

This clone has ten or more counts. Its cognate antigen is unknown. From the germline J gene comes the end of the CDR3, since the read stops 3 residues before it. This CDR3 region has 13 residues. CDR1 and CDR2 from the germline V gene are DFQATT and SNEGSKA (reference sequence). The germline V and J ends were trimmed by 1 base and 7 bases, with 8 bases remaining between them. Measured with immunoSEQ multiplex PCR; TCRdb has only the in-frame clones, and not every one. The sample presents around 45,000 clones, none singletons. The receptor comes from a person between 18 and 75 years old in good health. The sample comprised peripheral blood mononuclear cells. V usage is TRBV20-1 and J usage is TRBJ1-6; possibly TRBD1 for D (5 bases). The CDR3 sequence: CSARVEGNSPLHF. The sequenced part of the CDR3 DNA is TGCAGTGCTAGAGTTGAGGGGAATTCACCC.